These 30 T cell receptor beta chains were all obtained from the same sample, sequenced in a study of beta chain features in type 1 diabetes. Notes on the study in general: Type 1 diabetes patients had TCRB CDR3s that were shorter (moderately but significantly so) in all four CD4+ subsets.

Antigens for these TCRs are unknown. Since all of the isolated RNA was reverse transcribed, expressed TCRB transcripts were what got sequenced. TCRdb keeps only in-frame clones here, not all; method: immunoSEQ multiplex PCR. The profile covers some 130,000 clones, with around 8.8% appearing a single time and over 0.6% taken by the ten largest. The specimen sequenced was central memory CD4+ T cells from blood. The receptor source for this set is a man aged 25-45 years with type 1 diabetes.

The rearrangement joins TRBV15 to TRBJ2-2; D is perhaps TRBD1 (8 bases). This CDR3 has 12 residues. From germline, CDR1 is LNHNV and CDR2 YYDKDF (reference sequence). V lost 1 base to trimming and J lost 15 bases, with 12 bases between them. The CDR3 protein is CATSRVQGGVFF. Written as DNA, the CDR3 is TGTGCCACCAGCAGAGTACAGGGGGGGGTGTTTTTT. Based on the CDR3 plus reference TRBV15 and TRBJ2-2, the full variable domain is DAMVIQNPRYQVTQFGKPVTLSCSQTLNHNVMYWYQQKSSQAPKLLFHYYDKDFNNEADTPDNFQSRRPNTSFCFLDIRSPGLGDTAMYLCATSRVQGGVFFGEGSRLTVL.

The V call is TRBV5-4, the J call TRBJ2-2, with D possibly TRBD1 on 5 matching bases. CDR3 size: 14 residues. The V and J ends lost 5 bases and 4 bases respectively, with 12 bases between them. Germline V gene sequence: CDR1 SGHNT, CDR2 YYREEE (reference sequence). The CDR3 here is CASSPKRGTGELFF. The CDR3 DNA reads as TGTGCCAGCAGTCCCAAAAGGGGCACCGGGGAGCTGTTTTTT.

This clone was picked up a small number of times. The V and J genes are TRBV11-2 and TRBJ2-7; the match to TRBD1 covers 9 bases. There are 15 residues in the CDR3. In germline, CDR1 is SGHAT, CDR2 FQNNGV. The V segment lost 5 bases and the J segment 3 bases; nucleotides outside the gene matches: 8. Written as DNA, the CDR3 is TGTGCCAGCAGCAGGCCTGAGACAGGGGGCTACGAGCAGTACTTC. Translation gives CASSRPETGGYEQYF.

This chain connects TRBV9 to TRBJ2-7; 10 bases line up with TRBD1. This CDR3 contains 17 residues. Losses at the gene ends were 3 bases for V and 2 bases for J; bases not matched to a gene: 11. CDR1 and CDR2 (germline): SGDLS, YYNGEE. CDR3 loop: CASSAGTGVGLAYEQYF. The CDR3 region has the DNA TGTGCCAGCAGCGCAGGGACAGGGGTAGGATTGGCCTACGAGCAGTACTTC.

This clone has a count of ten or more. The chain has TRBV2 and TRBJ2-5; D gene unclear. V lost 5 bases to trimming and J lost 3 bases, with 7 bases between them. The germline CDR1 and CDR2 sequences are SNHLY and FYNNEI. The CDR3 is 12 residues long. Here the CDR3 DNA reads TGTGCCAGCAGTTTACTGGAAGAGACCCAGTACTTC. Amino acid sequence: CASSLLEETQYF. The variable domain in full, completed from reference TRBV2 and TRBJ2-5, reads EPEVTQTPSHQVTQMGQEVILRCVPISNHLYFYWYRQILGQKVEFLVSFYNNEISEKSEIFDDQFSVERPDGSNFTLKIRSTKLEDSAMYFCASSLLEETQYFGPGTRLLVL.

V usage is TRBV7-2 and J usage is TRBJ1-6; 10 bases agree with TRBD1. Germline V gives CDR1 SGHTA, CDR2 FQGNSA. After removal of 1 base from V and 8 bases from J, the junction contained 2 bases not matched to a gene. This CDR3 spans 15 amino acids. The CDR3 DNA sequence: TGTGCCAGCAGCTTAGGGGGACAGGGGCATTCACCCCTCCACTTT. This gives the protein CASSLGGQGHSPLHF. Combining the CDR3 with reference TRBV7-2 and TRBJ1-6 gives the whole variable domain GAGVSQSPSNKVTEKGKDVELRCDPISGHTALYWYRQSLGQGLEFLIYFQGNSAPDKSGLPSDRFSAERTGGSVSTLTIQRTQQEDSAVYLCASSLGGQGHSPLHFGNGTRLTVT.

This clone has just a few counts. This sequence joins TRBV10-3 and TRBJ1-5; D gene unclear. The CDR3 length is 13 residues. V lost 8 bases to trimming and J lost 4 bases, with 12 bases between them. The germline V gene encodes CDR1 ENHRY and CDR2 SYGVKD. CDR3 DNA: TGTGCCATCTCTGCCGGGGAGAATCAGCCCCAGCATTTT. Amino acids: CAISAGENQPQHF.

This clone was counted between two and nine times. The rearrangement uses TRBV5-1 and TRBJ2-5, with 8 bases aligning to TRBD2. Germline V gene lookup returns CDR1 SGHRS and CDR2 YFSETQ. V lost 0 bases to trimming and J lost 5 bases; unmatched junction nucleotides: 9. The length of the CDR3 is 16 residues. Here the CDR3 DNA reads TGCGCCAGCAGCTTGGGCCCGGCGGGGGGCCAGGAGACCCAGTACTTC. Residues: CASSLGPAGGQETQYF.

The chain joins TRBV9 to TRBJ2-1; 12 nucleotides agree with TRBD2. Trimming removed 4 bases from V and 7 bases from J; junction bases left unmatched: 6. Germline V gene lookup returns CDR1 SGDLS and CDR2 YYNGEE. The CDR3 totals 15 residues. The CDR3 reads CASSSLAGGDNEQFF. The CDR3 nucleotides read TGTGCCAGCAGCTCCCTAGCGGGGGGGGATAATGAGCAGTTCTTC.

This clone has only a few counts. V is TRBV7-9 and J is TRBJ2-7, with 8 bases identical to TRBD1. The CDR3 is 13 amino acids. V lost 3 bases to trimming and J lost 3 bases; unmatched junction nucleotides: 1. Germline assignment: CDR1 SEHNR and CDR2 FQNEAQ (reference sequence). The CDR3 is CASSFDRGYEQYF. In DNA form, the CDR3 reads TGTGCCAGCAGCTTCGACAGGGGCTACGAGCAGTACTTC.

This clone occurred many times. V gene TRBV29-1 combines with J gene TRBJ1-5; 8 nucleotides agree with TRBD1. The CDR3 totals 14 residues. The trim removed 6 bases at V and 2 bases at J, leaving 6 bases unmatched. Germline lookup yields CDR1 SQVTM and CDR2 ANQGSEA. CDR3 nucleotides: TGCAGCGTCTCACAGGGGGGTCGCAATCAGCCCCAGCATTTT. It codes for CSVSQGGRNQPQHF.

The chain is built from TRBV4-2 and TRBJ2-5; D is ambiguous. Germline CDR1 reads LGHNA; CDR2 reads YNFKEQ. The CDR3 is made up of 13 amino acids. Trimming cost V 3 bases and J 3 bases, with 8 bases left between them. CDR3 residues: CASSQRPKETQYF. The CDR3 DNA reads TGTGCCAGCAGCCAGCGGCCCAAAGAGACCCAGTACTTC.

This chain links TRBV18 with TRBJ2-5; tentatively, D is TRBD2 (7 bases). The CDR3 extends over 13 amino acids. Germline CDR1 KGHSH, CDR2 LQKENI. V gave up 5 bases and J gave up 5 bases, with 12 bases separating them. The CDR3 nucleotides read TGTGCCAGCTCAGCGGGGGCCGGCGAGACCCAGTACTTC. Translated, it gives CASSAGAGETQYF. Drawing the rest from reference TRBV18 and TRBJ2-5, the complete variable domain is NAGVMQNPRHLVRRRGQEARLRCSPMKGHSHVYWYRQLPEEGLKFMVYLQKENIIDESGMPKERFSAEFPKEGPSILRIQQVVRGDSAAYFCASSAGAGETQYFGPGTRLLVL.

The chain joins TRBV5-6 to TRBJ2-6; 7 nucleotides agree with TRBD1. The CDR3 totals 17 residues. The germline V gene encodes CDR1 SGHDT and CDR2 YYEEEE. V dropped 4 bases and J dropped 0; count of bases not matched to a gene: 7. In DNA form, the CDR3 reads TGTGCCAGCAGCCTTCTGGGGGACAGCTCTGGGGCCAACGTCCTGACTTTC. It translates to CASSLLGDSSGANVLTF. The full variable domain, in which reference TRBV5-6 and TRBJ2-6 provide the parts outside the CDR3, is DAGVTQSPTHLIKTRGQQVTLRCSPKSGHDTVSWYQQALGQGPQFIFQYYEEEERQRGNFPDRFSGHQFPNYSSELNVNALLLGDSALYLCASSLLGDSSGANVLTFGAGSRLTVL.

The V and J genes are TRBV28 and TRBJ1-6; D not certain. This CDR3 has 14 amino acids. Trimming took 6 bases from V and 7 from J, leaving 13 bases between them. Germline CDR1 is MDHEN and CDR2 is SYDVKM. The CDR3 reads CASRSGRRNSPLHF. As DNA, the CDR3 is TGTGCCAGCAGAAGTGGCAGGAGGAATTCACCCCTCCACTTT.

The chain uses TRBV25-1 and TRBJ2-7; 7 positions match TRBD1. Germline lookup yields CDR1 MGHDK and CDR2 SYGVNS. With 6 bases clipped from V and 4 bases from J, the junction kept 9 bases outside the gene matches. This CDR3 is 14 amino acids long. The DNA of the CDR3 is TGTGCCAGCAGGGACGAGGCAGGGGGATACGAGCAGTACTTC. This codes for CASRDEAGGYEQYF.

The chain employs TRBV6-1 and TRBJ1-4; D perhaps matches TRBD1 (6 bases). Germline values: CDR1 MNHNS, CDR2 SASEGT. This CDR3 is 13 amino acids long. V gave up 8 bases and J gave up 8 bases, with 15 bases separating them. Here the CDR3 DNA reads TGTGCCAGCCGGGGAACAGGGAACGAAAAACTGTTTTTT. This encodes CASRGTGNEKLFF.

The CDR3 DNA is TGTGCCAGCAGTTCACCCGGACAGGGGTTGAGCTATGGCTACACCTTC. This encodes CASSSPGQGLSYGYTF. The chain links TRBV28 to TRBJ1-2; 9 bases map to TRBD1. There are 16 residues in the CDR3. Germline values: CDR1 MDHEN, CDR2 SYDVKM. V lost 4 bases, J lost 4 bases, and 10 bases stayed unmatched.

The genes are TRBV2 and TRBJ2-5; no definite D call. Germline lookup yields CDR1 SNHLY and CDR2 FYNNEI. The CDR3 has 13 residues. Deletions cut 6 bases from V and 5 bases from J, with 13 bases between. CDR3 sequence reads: CASSRPLWETQYF. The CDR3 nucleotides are TGTGCCAGCAGCCGCCCCCTATGGGAGACCCAGTACTTC.

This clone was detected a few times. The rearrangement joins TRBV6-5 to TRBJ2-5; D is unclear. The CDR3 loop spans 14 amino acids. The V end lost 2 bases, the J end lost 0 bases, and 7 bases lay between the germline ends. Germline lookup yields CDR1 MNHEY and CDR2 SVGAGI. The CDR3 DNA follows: TGTGCCAGCAGTTACGGGCAGTACCAAGAGACCCAGTACTTC. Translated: CASSYGQYQETQYF.

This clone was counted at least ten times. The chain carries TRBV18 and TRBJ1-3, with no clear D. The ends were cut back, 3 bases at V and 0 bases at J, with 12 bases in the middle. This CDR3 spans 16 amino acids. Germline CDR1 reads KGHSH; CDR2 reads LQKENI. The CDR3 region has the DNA TGTGCCAGCTCACCCGGGAGTCTTGGCTCTGGAAACACCATATATTTT. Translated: CASSPGSLGSGNTIYF.

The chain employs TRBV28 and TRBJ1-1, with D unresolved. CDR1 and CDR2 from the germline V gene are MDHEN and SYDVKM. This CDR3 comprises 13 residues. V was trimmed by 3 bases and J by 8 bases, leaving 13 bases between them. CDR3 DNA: TGTGCCAGCAGTTTCGGGGTGGAGTTAGAAGCTTTCTTT. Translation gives CASSFGVELEAFF.

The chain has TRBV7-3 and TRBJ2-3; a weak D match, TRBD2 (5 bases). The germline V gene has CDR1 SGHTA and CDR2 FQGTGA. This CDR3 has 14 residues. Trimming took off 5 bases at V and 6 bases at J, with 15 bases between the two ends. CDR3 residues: CASSPGGSSDTQYF. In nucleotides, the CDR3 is TGTGCCAGCAGCCCGGGCGGGTCCTCGGATACGCAGTATTTT.

The CDR3 protein is CSAYGTGDEQFF. In DNA, the CDR3 is TGCAGCGCTTACGGGACAGGGGACGAGCAGTTCTTC. V usage is TRBV29-1 and J usage is TRBJ2-1; 10 nucleotides match TRBD1. The CDR3 is made up of 12 amino acids. The germline V gene has CDR1 SQVTM and CDR2 ANQGSEA. V trimming: 7 bases; J trimming: 10 bases; junction bases outside the gene matches: 7.

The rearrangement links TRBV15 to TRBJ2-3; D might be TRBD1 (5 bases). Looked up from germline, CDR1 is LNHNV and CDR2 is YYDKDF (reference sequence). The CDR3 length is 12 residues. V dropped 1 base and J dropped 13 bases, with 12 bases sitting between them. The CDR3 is CATSRASGREYF. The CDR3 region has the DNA TGTGCCACCAGCAGAGCCTCGGGCAGGGAGTATTTT.

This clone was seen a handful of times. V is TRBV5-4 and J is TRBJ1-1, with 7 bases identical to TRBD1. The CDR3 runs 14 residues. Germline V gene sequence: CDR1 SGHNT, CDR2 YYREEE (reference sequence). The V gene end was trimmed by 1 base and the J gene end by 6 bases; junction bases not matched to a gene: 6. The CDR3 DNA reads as TGTGCCAGCAGCTTGACAGGGGTAATCGCTGAAGCTTTCTTT. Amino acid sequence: CASSLTGVIAEAFF.

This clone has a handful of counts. CDR3 nucleotide sequence: TGTGCCAGCAGTTCATCCGATCGGGATATCTACGAGCAGTACTTC. This translates into CASSSSDRDIYEQYF. This chain uses TRBV28 with TRBJ2-7; D may be TRBD2 (5 bases). Germline V gene sequence: CDR1 MDHEN, CDR2 SYDVKM. With 4 bases removed from V and 3 bases from J, the gap between germline ends came to 16 bases. The CDR3 is made up of 15 amino acids.

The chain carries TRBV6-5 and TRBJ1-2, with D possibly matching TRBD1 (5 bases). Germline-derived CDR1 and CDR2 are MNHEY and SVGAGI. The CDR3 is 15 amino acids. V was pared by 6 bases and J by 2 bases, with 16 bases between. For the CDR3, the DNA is TGTGCCAGCAGCTCTCTTTCCCAGGGCAACTATGGCTACACCTTC. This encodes CASSSLSQGNYGYTF.

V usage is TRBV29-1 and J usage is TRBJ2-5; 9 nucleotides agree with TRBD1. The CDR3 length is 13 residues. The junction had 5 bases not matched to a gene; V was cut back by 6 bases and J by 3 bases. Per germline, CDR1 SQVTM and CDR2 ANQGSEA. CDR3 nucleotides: TGCAGCGTGGGGGGGACAGGGAAAGAGACCCAGTACTTC. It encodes CSVGGTGKETQYF. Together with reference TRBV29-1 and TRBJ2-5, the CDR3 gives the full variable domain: SAVISQKPSRDICQRGTSLTIQCQVDSQVTMMFWYRQQPGQSLTLIATANQGSEATYESGFVIDKFPISRPNLTFSTLTVSNMSPEDSSIYLCSVGGTGKETQYFGPGTRLLVL.

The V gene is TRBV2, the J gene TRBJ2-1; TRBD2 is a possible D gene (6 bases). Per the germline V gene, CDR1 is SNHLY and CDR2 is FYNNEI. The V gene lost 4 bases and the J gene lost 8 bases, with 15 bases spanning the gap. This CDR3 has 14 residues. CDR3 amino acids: CASSVLAAGDEQFF. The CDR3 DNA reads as TGTGCCAGCAGTGTGTTAGCGGCTGGGGATGAGCAGTTCTTC.